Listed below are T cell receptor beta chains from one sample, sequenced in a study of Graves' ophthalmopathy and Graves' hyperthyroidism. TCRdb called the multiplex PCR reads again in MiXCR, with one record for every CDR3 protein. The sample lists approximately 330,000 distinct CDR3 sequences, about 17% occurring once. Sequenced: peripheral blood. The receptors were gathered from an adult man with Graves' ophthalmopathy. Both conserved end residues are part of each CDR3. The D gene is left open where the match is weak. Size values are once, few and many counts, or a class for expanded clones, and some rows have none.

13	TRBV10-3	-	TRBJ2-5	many	CAISAYQEETQYF	TGTGCCATCAGTGCCTACCAGGAAGAGACCCAGTACTTC
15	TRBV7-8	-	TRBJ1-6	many	CASSLRQVDNSPLHF	TGTGCCAGCAGCTTGCGACAGGTCGACAATTCACCCCTCCACTTT
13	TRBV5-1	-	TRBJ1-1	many	CASRRFMNTEAFF	TGCGCCAGCAGAAGGTTCATGAACACTGAAGCTTTCTTT
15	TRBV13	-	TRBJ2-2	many	CASSPGAQGPGELFF	TGTGCCAGCAGCCCGGGGGCACAGGGCCCCGGGGAGCTGTTTTTT
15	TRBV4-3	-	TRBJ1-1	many	CASSQDRTGYAEAFF	TGCGCCAGCAGCCAAGATCGTACGGGGTACGCTGAAGCTTTCTTT
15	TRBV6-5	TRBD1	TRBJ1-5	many	CASSYTGDSNQPQHF	TGTGCCAGCAGTTACACAGGGGATAGCAATCAGCCCCAGCATTTT
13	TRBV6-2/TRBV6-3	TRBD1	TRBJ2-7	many	CASRTGDSYEQYF	TGTGCCAGCAGGACAGGGGATTCCTACGAGCAGTACTTC
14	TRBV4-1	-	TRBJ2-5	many	CASSQRQEQETQYF	TGCGCCAGCAGCCAAAGACAGGAGCAAGAGACCCAGTACTTC
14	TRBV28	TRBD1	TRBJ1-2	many	CASSFSGGVEGYTF	TGTGCCAGCAGTTTCTCAGGGGGAGTAGAAGGCTACACCTTC
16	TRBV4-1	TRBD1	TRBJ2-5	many	CASSSGGWTVQETQYF	TGCGCCAGCAGCTCAGGGGGTTGGACCGTTCAAGAGACCCAGTACTTC
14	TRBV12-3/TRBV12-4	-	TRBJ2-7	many	CASSVANWGYEQYF	TGTGCCAGCAGTGTAGCAAACTGGGGCTACGAGCAGTACTTC
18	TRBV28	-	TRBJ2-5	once	CASSFSLPSGQRQETQYF	TGTGCCAGCAGTTTCTCCCTTCCTTCAGGACAGAGACAAGAGACCCAGTACTTC
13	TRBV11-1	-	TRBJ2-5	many	CASSPRTKETQYF	TGTGCCAGCAGCCCACGGACAAAAGAGACCCAGTACTTC
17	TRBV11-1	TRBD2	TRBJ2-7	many	CASSLSLGTSGRYEQYF	TGTGCCAGCAGCTTAAGTCTTGGGACTAGCGGGCGCTACGAGCAGTACTTC
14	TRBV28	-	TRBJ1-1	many	CASRPQGLNTEAFF	TGTGCCAGCAGACCACAGGGTTTGAACACTGAAGCTTTCTTT
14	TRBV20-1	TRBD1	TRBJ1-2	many	CSATTGTGGYGYTF	TGCAGTGCTACAACCGGGACAGGGGGCTATGGCTACACCTTC
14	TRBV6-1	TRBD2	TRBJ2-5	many	CASSDSGGPETQYF	TGTGCCAGCAGTGATAGCGGGGGGCCGGAGACCCAGTACTTC
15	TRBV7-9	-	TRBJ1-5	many	CASSLVRRSNQPQHF	TGTGCCAGCAGCTTAGTGAGACGTAGCAATCAGCCCCAGCATTTT
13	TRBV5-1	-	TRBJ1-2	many	CASSPGHRYGYTF	TGCGCCAGCAGCCCGGGACACCGCTATGGCTACACCTTC
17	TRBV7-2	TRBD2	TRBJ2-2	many	CASRVAGGPSNTGELFF	TGTGCCAGCAGGGTAGCGGGGGGGCCGTCGAACACCGGGGAGCTGTTTTTT
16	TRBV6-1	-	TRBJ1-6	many	CASGTGTQYINSPLHF	TGTGCCAGCGGAACCGGGACACAGTATATTAATTCACCCCTCCACTTT
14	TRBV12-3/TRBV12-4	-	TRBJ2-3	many	CASSLLYSTDTQYF	TGTGCCAGCAGTTTGTTGTACAGCACAGATACGCAGTATTTT
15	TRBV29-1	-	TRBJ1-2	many	CSVVQRGNDGYGYTF	TGCAGCGTTGTGCAGCGAGGGAATGACGGCTATGGCTACACCTTC
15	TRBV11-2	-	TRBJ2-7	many	CASSLTKTSSYEQYF	TGTGCCAGCAGTCTTACTAAGACAAGCTCCTACGAGCAGTACTTC
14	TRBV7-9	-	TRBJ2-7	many	CASSFNTGFHEQYF	TGTGCCAGCAGCTTCAATACAGGGTTCCACGAGCAGTACTTC
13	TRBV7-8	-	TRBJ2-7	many	CASSLDGGSVVYF	TGTGCCAGCAGCCTAGACGGGGGATCGGTGGTTTACTTC
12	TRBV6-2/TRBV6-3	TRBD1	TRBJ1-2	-	CASSSGTVGYTF	TGTGCCAGCAGTTCCGGGACAGTCGGCTACACCTTC
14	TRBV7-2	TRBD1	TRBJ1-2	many	CASSPVDRGFGYTF	TGTGCCAGCAGCCCAGTGGACAGGGGATTTGGCTACACCTTC
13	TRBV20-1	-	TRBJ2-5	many	CSAGSAQQETQYF	TGCAGTGCAGGGTCCGCTCAACAAGAGACCCAGTACTTC
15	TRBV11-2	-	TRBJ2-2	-	CASSLELASTGELFF	TGTGCCAGCAGCTTAGAACTAGCTAGTACCGGGGAGCTGTTTTTT
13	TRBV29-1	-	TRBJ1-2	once	CSVTKGVGSGYTF	TGCAGCGTGACTAAGGGGGTCGGGTCAGGCTACACCTTC
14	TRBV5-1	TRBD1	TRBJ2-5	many	CASSPTGDQETQYF	TGCGCCAGCAGCCCGACAGGGGACCAAGAGACCCAGTACTTC
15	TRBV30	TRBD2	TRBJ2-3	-	CAWRAGLAGLGTQYF	TGTGCCTGGAGGGCAGGACTAGCGGGATTAGGTACGCAGTATTTT
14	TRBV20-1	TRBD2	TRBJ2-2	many	CSARGGGMAGELFF	TGCAGTGCTAGAGGGGGGGGGATGGCCGGGGAGCTGTTTTTT
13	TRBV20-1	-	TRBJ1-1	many	CSAAGTMNTEAFF	TGCAGTGCTGCCGGGACAATGAACACTGAAGCTTTCTTT
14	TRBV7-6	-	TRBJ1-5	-	CASSGISQSGPQHF	TGTGCCAGCAGCGGAATCAGCCAGAGTGGTCCCCAGCATTTT
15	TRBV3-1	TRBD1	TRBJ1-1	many	CASSQITGGPPAPFF	TGTGCCAGCAGCCAAATAACAGGGGGCCCCCCCGCCCCTTTCTTT
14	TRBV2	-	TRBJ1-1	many	CASIPPRTAIGAFF	TGTGCCAGCATCCCCCCAAGGACCGCCATCGGAGCTTTCTTT
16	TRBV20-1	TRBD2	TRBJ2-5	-	CSARDQLADIGETQYF	TGCAGTGCTAGAGATCAGCTAGCGGACATTGGGGAGACCCAGTACTTC
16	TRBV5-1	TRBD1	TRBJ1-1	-	CASSWGTGGLNTEAFF	TGCGCCAGCAGCTGGGGGACAGGGGGTTTGAACACTGAAGCTTTCTTT
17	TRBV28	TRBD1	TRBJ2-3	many	CASSLPTGGGMTDTQYF	TGTGCCAGCAGTTTGCCTACAGGGGGCGGGATGACAGATACGCAGTATTTT
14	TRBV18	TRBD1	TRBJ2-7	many	CASSVGTGMYEQYF	TGTGCCAGCTCAGTGGGGACAGGGATGTACGAGCAGTACTTC
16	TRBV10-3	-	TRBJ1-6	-	CAISASTGLGNSPLHF	TGTGCCATCAGTGCCTCAACGGGTCTCGGGAATTCACCCCTCCACTTT
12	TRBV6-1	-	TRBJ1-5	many	CASTNFNQPQHF	TGTGCCAGCACCAATTTCAATCAGCCCCAGCATTTT
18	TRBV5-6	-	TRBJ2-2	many	CASSLFIERAPETGELFF	TGTGCCAGCAGCTTGTTCATAGAGCGCGCGCCGGAGACCGGGGAGCTGTTTTTT
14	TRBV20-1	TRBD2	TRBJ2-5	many	CSATRTRTPETQYF	TGCAGTGCTACTCGGACTAGAACTCCAGAGACCCAGTACTTC
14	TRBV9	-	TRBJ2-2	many	CASSPSAETGELFF	TGTGCCAGCAGCCCCAGTGCCGAGACCGGGGAGCTGTTTTTT
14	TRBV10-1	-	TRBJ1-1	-	CASIWEGESTEAFF	TGCGCCAGCATATGGGAGGGAGAGAGCACTGAAGCTTTCTTT
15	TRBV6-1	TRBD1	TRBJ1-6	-	CASKDGQGDNSPLHF	TGTGCCAGCAAAGACGGACAGGGAGATAATTCACCCCTCCACTTT
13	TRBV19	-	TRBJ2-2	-	CASSPGRTGELFF	TGTGCCAGTAGTCCCGGACGCACCGGGGAGCTGTTTTTT
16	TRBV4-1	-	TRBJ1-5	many	CASSQVGKNSNQPQHF	TGCGCCAGCAGCCAAGTCGGGAAGAATAGCAATCAGCCCCAGCATTTT
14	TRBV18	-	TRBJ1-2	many	CASSPWTENYGYTF	TGTGCCAGCTCACCTTGGACGGAGAACTATGGCTACACCTTC
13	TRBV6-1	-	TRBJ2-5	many	CASSDQAGETQYF	TGTGCCAGCAGTGACCAGGCAGGAGAGACCCAGTACTTC
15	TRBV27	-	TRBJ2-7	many	CASSPRTEYSYEQYF	TGTGCCAGCAGTCCCCGGACAGAATACTCCTACGAGCAGTACTTC
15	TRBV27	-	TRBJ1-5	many	CASSLTGIYNQPQHF	TGTGCCAGCAGCCTAACAGGGATCTACAATCAGCCCCAGCATTTT
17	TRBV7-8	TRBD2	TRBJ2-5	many	CASSPPTSGVGQETQYF	TGTGCCAGCAGCCCACCGACTAGCGGGGTAGGGCAAGAGACCCAGTACTTC
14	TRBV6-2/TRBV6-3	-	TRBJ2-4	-	CATFNPLAKNIQYF	TGTGCCACCTTCAACCCACTAGCCAAAAACATTCAGTACTTC
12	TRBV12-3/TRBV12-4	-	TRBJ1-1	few	CASSLDRATTFF	TGTGCCAGCAGTTTAGACAGGGCGACAACTTTCTTT